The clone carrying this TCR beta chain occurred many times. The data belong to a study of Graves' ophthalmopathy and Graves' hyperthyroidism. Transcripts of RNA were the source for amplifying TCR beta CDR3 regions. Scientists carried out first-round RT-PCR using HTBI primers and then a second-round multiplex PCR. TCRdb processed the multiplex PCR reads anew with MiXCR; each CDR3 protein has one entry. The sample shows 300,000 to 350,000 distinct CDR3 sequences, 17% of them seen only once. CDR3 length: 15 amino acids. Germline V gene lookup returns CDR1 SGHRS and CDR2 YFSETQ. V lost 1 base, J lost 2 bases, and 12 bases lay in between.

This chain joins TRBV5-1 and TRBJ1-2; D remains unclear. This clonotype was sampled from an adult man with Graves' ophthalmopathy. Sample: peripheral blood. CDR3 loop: CASSLSGDGNYGYTF. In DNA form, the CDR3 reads TGCGCCAGCAGCTTGTCCGGGGATGGAAACTATGGCTACACCTTC. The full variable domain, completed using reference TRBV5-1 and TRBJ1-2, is KAGVTQTPRYLIKTRGQQVTLSCSPISGHRSVSWYQQTPGQGLQFLFEYFSETQRNKGNFPGRFSGRQFSNSRSEMNVSTLELGDSALYLCASSLSGDGNYGYTFGSGTRLTVV.